The clone carrying this TCR beta chain was seen once. This sample stems from a study of T-cell reconstitution after alpha-beta-depleted transplantation in children. Unique molecular identifiers were used in preparing the TCRbeta library. TCRdb re-called the PCR reads with MiXCR, one entry per CDR3 protein. Among hundreds of thousands of distinct CDR3 sequences listed, approximately 20% were seen once. The material was PBMCs from the stem cell graft donor, obtained from the stem cell graft. The clonotype comes from a human donor who donated a stem cell graft to a child with acute lymphoblastic leukemia.

In nucleotides, the CDR3 is TGTGCCAGCAGTTCGGACAGGGCGTTACCCAGTTACAATGAGCAGTTCTTC. Translation: CASSSDRALPSYNEQFF. The J gene is TRBJ2-1, the V gene TRBV12-3 or TRBV12-4; 8 bases are a match to TRBD1. The J segment lost 4 bases and the V segment lost 4 bases, leaving 12 bases of the junction unmatched. The CDR3 contains 17 residues.